This TCR beta chain was observed in a study of shared clonotypes between healthy human individuals. Study information: A few men and two women, aged 18 to 49, were donors.

Genomic DNA per cell subset filled all wells of several immunoSEQ plates. Sorted-subset replicate PCR reactions were performed with 150 to 200 ng DNA, corresponding to roughly 31,000 T cell genomes. In the original analysis: Owing to the provision of junction-only sequences devoid of quality scores by immunoSEQ, filtering differed. Produced via immunoSEQ multiplex PCR; TCRdb's table is partial and in-frame only. The V and J calls and the clone size are those of that table, but D and trimming were determined from the DNA. The repertoire has about 2.4 million clones, 93% of them found once; the top ten carry about 0.38%. The CDR3 loop spans 17 amino acids. V was pared by 2 bases and J by 2 bases, with 16 bases between. The germline CDR1 and CDR2 sequences are SGHDT and YYEEEE.

The rearrangement links TRBV5-6 to TRBJ2-2, with D possibly being TRBD2 (6 bases). Specimen: naive CD4+ T cells from PBMCs. The subset here: CD45RA+ positively selected. This sequence originates from a man younger than 30 in good health. Some clones in this sample may be carry-over from other donors' samples. CDR3 DNA sequence: TGTGCCAGCAGCTTAGGGCTAGCGATGACAAACACCGGGGAGCTGTTTTTT. This codes for CASSLGLAMTNTGELFF.